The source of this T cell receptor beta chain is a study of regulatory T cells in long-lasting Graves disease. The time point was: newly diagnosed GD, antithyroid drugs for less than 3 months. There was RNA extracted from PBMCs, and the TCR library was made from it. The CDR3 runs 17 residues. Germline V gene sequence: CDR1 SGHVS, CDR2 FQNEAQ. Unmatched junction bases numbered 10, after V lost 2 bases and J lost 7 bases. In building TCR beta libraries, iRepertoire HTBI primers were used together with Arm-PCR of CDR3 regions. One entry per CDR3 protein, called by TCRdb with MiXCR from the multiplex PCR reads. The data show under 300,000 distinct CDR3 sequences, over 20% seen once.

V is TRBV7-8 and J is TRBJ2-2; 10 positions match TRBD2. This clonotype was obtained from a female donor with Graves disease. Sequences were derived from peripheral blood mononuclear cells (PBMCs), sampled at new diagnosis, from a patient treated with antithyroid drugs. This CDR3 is CASSLQALAGEIGELFF. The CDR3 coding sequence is TGTGCCAGCAGCTTACAGGCCCTAGCGGGAGAGATCGGGGAGCTGTTTTTT.